This record concerns one T cell receptor (beta chain) sequence. What it binds is not known. The entry originates in a study of T cell responses to AZD1222 COVID-19 vaccine. Across the study: Second doses were pooled across both intervals (about 4 or about 12 weeks).

The repertoire was sequenced with immunoSEQ multiplex PCR; TCRdb's copy has only in-frame clones and lacks some. The profile covers nearly 100,000 clones, with 88% appearing a single time and less than 3.5% taken by the ten largest. Findings and caveats of the study: Researchers took repertoire samples only after the peak T cell response had come. The donor cohort was predominantly white British with a female majority, and clonal diversity may have been underestimated.

The V end lost 4 bases, the J end lost 1 base, and 10 bases lay between the germline ends. The CDR3 is 14 residues long. CDR1 LNHDA and CDR2 SQIVND come from the germline V gene (reference sequence). The gene calls are TRBV19 and TRBJ1-1, with a weak D call TRBD1 (5 bases). The material sequenced was peripheral blood, taken on day 0 of AZD1222 vaccination. This sequence was found in an adult in good health. CDR3 region: CASSRSGTNTEAFF. CDR3 nucleotides: TGTGCCAGTAGTAGGTCAGGGACGAACACTGAAGCTTTCTTT.